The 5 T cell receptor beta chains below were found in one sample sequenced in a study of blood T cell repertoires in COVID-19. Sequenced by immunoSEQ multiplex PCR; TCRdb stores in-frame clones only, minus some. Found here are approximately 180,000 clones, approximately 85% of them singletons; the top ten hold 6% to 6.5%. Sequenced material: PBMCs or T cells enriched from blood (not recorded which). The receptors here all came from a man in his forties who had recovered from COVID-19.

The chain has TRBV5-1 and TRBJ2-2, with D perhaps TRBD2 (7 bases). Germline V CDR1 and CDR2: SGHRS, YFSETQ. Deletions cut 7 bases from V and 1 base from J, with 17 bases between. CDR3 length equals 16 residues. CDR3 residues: CASARRGGENTGELFF. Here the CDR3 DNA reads TGCGCCAGCGCCCGGAGGGGGGGAGAGAACACCGGGGAGCTGTTTTTT.

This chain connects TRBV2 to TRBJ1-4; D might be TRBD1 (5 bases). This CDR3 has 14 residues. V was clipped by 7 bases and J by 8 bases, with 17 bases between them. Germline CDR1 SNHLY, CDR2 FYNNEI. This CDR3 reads CASKTGRAGEKLFF. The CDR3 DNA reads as TGTGCCAGCAAGACGGGCCGGGCAGGGGAAAAACTGTTTTTT.

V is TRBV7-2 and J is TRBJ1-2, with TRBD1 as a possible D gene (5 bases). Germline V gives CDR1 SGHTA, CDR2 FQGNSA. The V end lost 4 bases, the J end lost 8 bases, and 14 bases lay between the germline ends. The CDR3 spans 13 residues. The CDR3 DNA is TGTGCCAGCAGCTGGGGGGAAAATTACGGCTACACCTTC. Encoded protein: CASSWGENYGYTF.

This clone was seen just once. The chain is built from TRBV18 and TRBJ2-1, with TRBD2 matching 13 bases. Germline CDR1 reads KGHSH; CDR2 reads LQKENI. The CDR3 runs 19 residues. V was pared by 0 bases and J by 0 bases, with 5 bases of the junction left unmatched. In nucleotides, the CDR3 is TGTGCCAGCTCACCACCGGGACTAGCGGGATCAGGCTCCTACAATGAGCAGTTCTTC. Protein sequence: CASSPPGLAGSGSYNEQFF.

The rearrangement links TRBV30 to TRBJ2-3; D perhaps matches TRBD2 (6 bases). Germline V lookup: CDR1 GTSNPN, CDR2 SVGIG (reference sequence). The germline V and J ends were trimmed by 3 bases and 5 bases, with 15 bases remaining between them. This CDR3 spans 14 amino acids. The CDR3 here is CAWRKNPGLDTQYF. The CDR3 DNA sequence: TGTGCCTGGAGAAAAAACCCGGGACTAGATACGCAGTATTTT.